This passage covers 30 T cell receptor beta chains from one sample sequenced in a study of Graves' ophthalmopathy and Graves' hyperthyroidism. The sequenced template was RNA, covering the TCR beta CDR3 region. RT-PCR with HTBI primers came first, then second-round multiplex PCR. A single record per CDR3 protein comes from TCRdb applying MiXCR to the multiplex PCR reads. This table has about 210,000 distinct CDR3 sequences, 29% appearing once. Sequencing was performed on peripheral blood. Receptor source: a man over 45 with Graves' ophthalmopathy.

This clonotype was observed once. The chain uses TRBV24-1 and TRBJ2-1, with a possible D match to TRBD2 (6 bases). Germline V gene sequence: CDR1 KGHDR, CDR2 SFDVKD. This CDR3 region has 16 residues. V was cut by 7 bases and J by 4 bases, with 19 bases left in between. The CDR3 nucleotides read TGTGCCACCAGAGCCAACGGTGGCGGGGATTACAATGAGCAGTTCTTC. Amino acid sequence: CATRANGGGDYNEQFF.

This chain connects TRBV3-1 to TRBJ1-1, with TRBD1 as a possible D gene (6 bases). This CDR3 spans 15 amino acids. From germline, CDR1 is LGHDT and CDR2 YNNKEL (reference sequence). With 2 bases removed from V and 5 bases from J, the gap between germline ends came to 15 bases. CDR3 in amino acids: CASSQSRGAKTEAFF. The CDR3 nucleotides are TGTGCCAGCAGCCAAAGTCGGGGGGCTAAAACTGAAGCTTTCTTT. Combining the CDR3 with reference TRBV3-1 and TRBJ1-1 gives the whole variable domain DTAVSQTPKYLVTQMGNDKSIKCEQNLGHDTMYWYKQDSKKFLKIMFSYNNKELIINETVPNRFSPKSPDKAHLNLHINSLELGDSAVYFCASSQSRGAKTEAFFGQGTRLTVV.

J is TRBJ2-7 and V is TRBV11-2; D gene unclear. With 1 base removed from V and 7 bases from J, the gap between germline ends came to 11 bases. Germline V gene data show CDR1 as SGHAT and CDR2 as FQNNGV. The CDR3 extends over 13 amino acids. CDR3 coding DNA: TGTGCCAGCAGCTTAGGTGGGAAGGGTGAGCAGTACTTC. Its protein product is CASSLGGKGEQYF.

The sample holds many counts of this clonotype. The rearrangement uses TRBV6-1 and TRBJ1-2; D uncertain. Germline-derived CDR1 and CDR2 are MNHNS and SASEGT. Trimming shortened V by 9 bases and J by 1 base, and 12 bases separated the two germline ends. The CDR3 consists of 13 residues. The CDR3: CASKVALNYGYTF. The CDR3 DNA is TGTGCCAGTAAAGTAGCACTTAACTATGGCTACACCTTC.

This clonotype was seen at least ten times. V usage is TRBV29-1 and J usage is TRBJ2-2; unclear D gene. The CDR3 extends over 13 amino acids. The germline V gene has CDR1 SQVTM and CDR2 ANQGSEA. V was cut by 7 bases and J by 0 bases, with 9 bases left in between. CDR3 amino acids: CSGRDANTGELFF. The CDR3 nucleotides read TGCAGCGGCCGTGATGCGAACACCGGGGAGCTGTTTTTT.

This chain uses TRBV11-2 with TRBJ2-7; weak D call: TRBD2 (7 bases). CDR1 and CDR2 from the germline V gene are SGHAT and FQNNGV. Between the trimmed V and J ends, which lost 1 base and 2 bases, there was a span of 15 bases. This CDR3 is built from 16 residues. CDR3 DNA: TGTGCCAGCAGCTTAGGGGGGGGGCTCCCCCCCTACGAGCAGTACTTC. This encodes CASSLGGGLPPYEQYF.

There are many counts of this clonotype. The chain has TRBV7-2 and TRBJ2-7; D unclear. V dropped 3 bases and J dropped 0 bases, with 6 bases sitting between them. The CDR3 contains 13 residues. Germline V CDR1 and CDR2: SGHTA, FQGNSA. CDR3 sequence reads: CASSFSYSYEQYF. The CDR3 nucleotides read TGTGCCAGCAGCTTTTCATACTCCTACGAGCAGTACTTC.

This clonotype was observed many times. The rearrangement links TRBV9 to TRBJ2-4; no clear D gene. The CDR3 has 16 amino acids. The V gene lost 0 bases and the J gene lost 2 bases, with 12 bases spanning the gap. CDR1 is SGDLS, CDR2 YYNGEE, per germline. DNA for the CDR3: TGTGCCAGCAGCGTAGGGCTGCTTGGGTCCAAAAACATTCAGTACTTC. Translating it yields CASSVGLLGSKNIQYF.

This clonotype was observed many times. The genes are TRBV11-3 and TRBJ1-1; tentative D call: TRBD1 (5 bases). Between the trimmed V and J ends, which lost 9 bases and 5 bases, there was a span of 10 bases. The germline CDR1 and CDR2 sequences are SGHNT and YENEEA. CDR3 size: 11 residues. The CDR3 loop is CASSGRTEAFF. CDR3 nucleotides: TGTGCCAGTTCGGGGCGGACTGAAGCTTTCTTT.

This clonotype was counted ten times or more. The V gene is TRBV28, the J gene TRBJ2-3; 7 nucleotides align to TRBD1. Trimming at V came to 6 bases and at J to 6 bases, leaving 12 bases not matched to a gene. The CDR3 sequence is 15 residues long. CDR1 and CDR2 (germline): MDHEN, SYDVKM. The chain's CDR3 is CASRGQSSPGDTQYF. The DNA of the CDR3 is TGTGCCAGCAGGGGACAGTCCTCCCCCGGGGATACGCAGTATTTT.

This clonotype was observed at least ten times. J is TRBJ1-1 and V is TRBV6-5; weak D call: TRBD1 (6 bases). V lost 2 bases and J 3 bases, leaving 16 bases between the germline ends. Germline CDR1 and CDR2: MNHEY and SVGAGI. The CDR3 is made up of 16 amino acids. The CDR3 DNA follows: TGTGCCAGCAGTTACGCCCTAGGGGGATGGGACACTGAAGCTTTCTTT. Translating it yields CASSYALGGWDTEAFF.

At least ten counts were recorded for this clonotype. A read error may be the cause here, since a much bigger clone is one base away. The chain uses TRBV10-1 and TRBJ2-5; 7 bases match TRBD2. Losses at the gene ends were 8 bases for V and 4 bases for J; bases not matched to a gene: 7. The CDR3 extends over 13 amino acids. From germline, CDR1 is WNHNN and CDR2 SYGVQD (reference sequence). CDR3 sequence: CASPSGPRETQYF. CDR3 nucleotide sequence: TGCGCCAGCCCTAGCGGACCCCGAGAGACCCAGTACTTC.

This clonotype was observed many times. The V and J genes are TRBV9 and TRBJ2-5; 10 positions match TRBD1. The germline CDR1 and CDR2 sequences are SGDLS and YYNGEE. This CDR3 spans 15 amino acids. Unmatched junction bases numbered 6, after V lost 3 bases and J lost 4 bases. CDR3 residues: CASSEEGDRGETQYF. Here the CDR3 DNA reads TGTGCCAGCAGCGAGGAGGGGGACAGGGGAGAGACCCAGTACTTC. Full variable domain (rest looked up from reference TRBV9 and TRBJ2-5): DSGVTQTPKHLITATGQRVTLRCSPRSGDLSVYWYQQSLDQGLQFLIQYYNGEERAKGNILERFSAQQFPDLHSELNLSSLELGDSALYFCASSEEGDRGETQYFGPGTRLLVL.

This clonotype was seen at least ten times. The chain joins TRBV7-8 to TRBJ2-6; D gene unclear. The CDR3 is 15 residues long. From germline, CDR1 is SGHVS and CDR2 FQNEAQ. The V and J ends lost 5 bases and 0 bases respectively, with 8 bases between them. CDR3 amino acids: CASSLATSGANVLTF. The CDR3 nucleotides read TGTGCCAGCAGCCTTGCCACCTCTGGGGCCAACGTCCTGACTTTC.

This clonotype came up many times. The chain links TRBV6-2 or TRBV6-3 to TRBJ2-3; TRBD2 matches at 12 bases. J was trimmed by 3 bases and V by 6 bases; bases with no gene match: 7. The CDR3 length is 16 residues. CDR1 is MNHEY, CDR2 SVGEGT, per germline. CDR3 in DNA: TGTGCCAGCAGCGAGACTAGCGGGAGAGTAACAGATACGCAGTATTTT. It codes for CASSETSGRVTDTQYF.

This clonotype was counted at least ten times. The chain employs TRBV20-1 and TRBJ2-7; 9 positions match TRBD2. CDR1 DFQATT and CDR2 SNEGSKA come from the germline V gene (reference sequence). Losses at the gene ends were 8 bases for V and 3 bases for J; bases not matched to a gene: 8. The CDR3 consists of 13 residues. The CDR3 here is CSLGKLAGYEQYF. The CDR3 nucleotides read TGCAGTCTCGGGAAACTAGCGGGCTACGAGCAGTACTTC.

This clonotype is termed medium-sized (0.01 to 0.1%). The rearrangement links TRBV27 to TRBJ1-6; D is uncertain. V was clipped by 7 bases and J by 8 bases, with 18 bases between them. Per the germline V gene, CDR1 is MNHEY and CDR2 is SMNVEV (reference sequence). This CDR3 region has 15 residues. The CDR3 sequence: CASMPRSLSDSPLHF. The CDR3 nucleotides are TGTGCCAGCATGCCAAGGAGCCTGTCAGATTCACCCCTCCACTTT.

In this sample, this clonotype turned up many times. This chain links TRBV15 with TRBJ2-5, with 9 bases fitting TRBD2. J lost 0 bases, V lost 11 bases, and 7 bases had no gene match. Germline V gives CDR1 LNHNV, CDR2 YYDKDF (reference sequence). This CDR3 has 14 residues. The CDR3 region has the DNA TGTGCCGCCGCCTTAGCGGGAGACCAAGAGACCCAGTACTTC. It specifies CAAALAGDQETQYF.

The rearrangement uses TRBV20-1 and TRBJ2-5, with D perhaps TRBD2 (6 bases). V dropped 5 bases and J dropped 1 base, with 14 bases sitting between them. Germline loops: CDR1 DFQATT, CDR2 SNEGSKA (reference sequence). The CDR3 runs to 14 residues. The CDR3 bases are TGCAGTGCTCTTAAGTGGGACTCCCAAGAGACCCAGTACTTC. It specifies CSALKWDSQETQYF.

This clonotype was counted ten times or more. The chain carries TRBV11-2 and TRBJ1-3; D call uncertain. Trimming stripped 5 bases from V and 0 bases from J, with 11 bases between. CDR1 is SGHAT and CDR2 is FQNNGV in the germline V gene. The CDR3 has 15 residues. CDR3 coding DNA: TGTGCCAGCAGCCCCTTTAGTAACTCTGGAAACACCATATATTTT. This encodes CASSPFSNSGNTIYF.

Ten or more counts support this clonotype. The chain uses TRBV28 and TRBJ1-3; TRBD1 matches 7 bases. V trimming: 5 bases; J trimming: 5 bases; junction bases outside the gene matches: 12. Germline assignment: CDR1 MDHEN and CDR2 SYDVKM. This CDR3 has 16 residues. Here the CDR3 DNA reads TGTGCCAGCAGTCCGTCGGGACAGTCCTTCCGAAACACCATATATTTT. It translates to CASSPSGQSFRNTIYF.

This clonotype was recorded at least ten times. The chain is built from TRBV9 and TRBJ2-7; 7 bases fit TRBD1. The CDR3 has 15 residues. V gave up 4 bases and J gave up 2 bases; unmatched junction bases: 9. Per the germline V gene, CDR1 is SGDLS and CDR2 is YYNGEE. In DNA form, the CDR3 reads TGTGCCAGCAGCTCATCGGGCCAGGGGGCCTACGAGCAGTACTTC. This codes for CASSSSGQGAYEQYF.

This clonotype was seen once. J is TRBJ2-7 and V is TRBV6-2 or TRBV6-3, with TRBD2 matching over 12 bases. CDR3 length equals 16 residues. Trimming at V came to 6 bases and at J to 4 bases, leaving 10 bases not matched to a gene. The germline gives CDR1 MNHEY, CDR2 SVGEGT. The CDR3 sequence is CASSSVAGTSGYEQYF. The CDR3 DNA follows: TGTGCCAGCAGCTCCGTAGCCGGGACTAGCGGGTACGAGCAGTACTTC.

In its sample, this clonotype was seen many times. CDR3 nucleotides: TGTGCCAGCAGCTTAGCGCACAAGGGACAAGGTGCCCTTGGGGAGCTGTTTTTT. It encodes CASSLAHKGQGALGELFF. The chain couples TRBV7-6 to TRBJ2-2; D is perhaps TRBD1 (6 bases). The V gene's germline CDR1 is SGHVS and CDR2 FNYEAQ. CDR3 size: 18 residues. Trimming took 0 bases from V and 8 from J, leaving 22 bases between them.

This clonotype has a count of ten or more. The chain uses TRBV5-1 and TRBJ2-7; the D gene is possibly TRBD1 (6 bases). The V and J ends lost 3 bases and 2 bases respectively, with 12 bases between them. CDR1 and CDR2 from the germline V gene are SGHRS and YFSETQ. CDR3 length equals 14 residues. The CDR3 sequence: CASSSGTQAYEQYF. In nucleotides, the CDR3 is TGCGCCAGCAGCTCCGGGACACAAGCCTACGAGCAGTACTTC. Filled out from reference TRBV5-1 and TRBJ2-7, the complete variable domain reads KAGVTQTPRYLIKTRGQQVTLSCSPISGHRSVSWYQQTPGQGLQFLFEYFSETQRNKGNFPGRFSGRQFSNSRSEMNVSTLELGDSALYLCASSSGTQAYEQYFGPGTRLTVT.

The table lists this clonotype with many counts. The rearrangement links TRBV12-3 or TRBV12-4 to TRBJ2-5; D is unresolved. The ends were cut back, 3 bases at V and 4 bases at J, with 3 bases in the middle. The CDR3 totals 11 residues. CDR3 in amino acids: CASSFRETQYF. CDR3 coding DNA: TGTGCCAGCAGTTTCCGAGAGACCCAGTACTTC.

This clonotype was observed many times. The V and J genes are TRBV7-8 and TRBJ2-7, with 8 bases identical to TRBD2. V shed 5 bases and J 0 bases; nucleotides not matched to a gene: 9. The CDR3 sequence is 16 residues long. The germline gives CDR1 SGHVS, CDR2 FQNEAQ. CDR3 in DNA: TGTGCCAGCAGCGCACTAGCGGACGGGGCCTCCTACGAGCAGTACTTC. Its translation is CASSALADGASYEQYF.

This clonotype showed up many times. V usage is TRBV28 and J usage is TRBJ2-7, with TRBD2 matching over 10 bases. Per the germline V gene, CDR1 is MDHEN and CDR2 is SYDVKM. CDR3 length equals 16 residues. V gave up 4 bases and J gave up 2 bases; unmatched junction bases: 8. This chain's CDR3 is CASSSIRLAGTYEQYF. The CDR3 DNA reads TGTGCCAGCAGTTCCATACGACTAGCGGGTACCTACGAGCAGTACTTC.

This clonotype was observed a few times. J is TRBJ2-7 and V is TRBV28; D call uncertain. Trimming left V 3 bases short and J 3 bases short, with 12 bases between. Germline values: CDR1 MDHEN, CDR2 SYDVKM. The CDR3 contains 14 residues. This chain's CDR3 is CASSLYSAVYEQYF. In DNA form, the CDR3 reads TGTGCCAGCAGTTTGTACTCTGCCGTCTACGAGCAGTACTTC.

The table lists this clonotype with many counts. V is TRBV4-1 and J is TRBJ2-5; possibly TRBD2 for D (7 bases). Trimming took 4 bases from V and 2 from J, leaving 11 bases between them. The V gene's germline CDR1 is MGHRA and CDR2 YSYEKL. This CDR3 spans 14 amino acids. The CDR3 DNA reads as TGCGCCAGCAGCCGGAAGGGGGGGCAAGAGACCCAGTACTTC. Protein: CASSRKGGQETQYF.